One and the same sample provided the 13 T cell receptor beta chains below, sequenced in a study of CD8+ T cells in alopecia areata. Documented treatment: oral pan-JAK inhibitor, 5-10 mg twice daily. Investigators isolated RNA and reverse transcribed it into cDNA to act as the sequencing template. The data were produced by immunoSEQ multiplex PCR, yet TCRdb's version contains in-frame clones alone and is incomplete. Here the sample spans under 150,000 clones, roughly three fifths being singletons. Sequencing was performed on CD4+ T cells sorted from blood, taken at week 24, from a patient treated with tofacitinib. The receptors were gathered from a human donor with alopecia areata.

This clone was counted only a few times. The chain carries TRBV7-8 and TRBJ1-1; D call uncertain. V was pared by 0 bases and J by 8 bases, with 13 bases between. This CDR3 contains 14 residues. Germline assignment: CDR1 SGHVS and CDR2 FQNEAQ. The CDR3 is CASSLASSGYEAFF. In nucleotides, the CDR3 is TGTGCCAGCAGCTTAGCGAGTTCGGGATACGAAGCTTTCTTT.

The chain is built from TRBV4-1 and TRBJ1-4; tentative D call: TRBD1 (6 bases). From germline, CDR1 is MGHRA and CDR2 YSYEKL. The length of the CDR3 is 14 residues. V was shortened by 1 base and J by 7 bases, with 10 bases between the two germline ends. The CDR3 protein is CASSQGGLGEKLFF. Written as DNA, the CDR3 is TGCGCCAGCAGCCAAGGGGGGCTGGGTGAAAAACTGTTTTTT.

This clone was seen a single time. This chain uses TRBV29-1 with TRBJ2-5; D gene ambiguous. V lost 6 bases and J lost 5, with 16 bases in between. Germline V CDR1 and CDR2: SQVTM, ANQGSEA. The CDR3 spans 13 residues. The CDR3 loop reads CSVGSRMWETQYF. The DNA of the CDR3 is TGCAGCGTCGGTTCTAGAATGTGGGAGACCCAGTACTTC.

The CDR3 is CASSLIQGGSETQYF. Written as DNA, the CDR3 is TGTGCCAGCAGCTTGATTCAGGGCGGGTCAGAGACCCAGTACTTC. The chain joins TRBV5-6 to TRBJ2-5, with D perhaps assigned TRBD1 or TRBD2 (5 bases each). This CDR3 spans 15 amino acids. The V gene's germline CDR1 is SGHDT and CDR2 YYEEEE. Trimming cost V 1 base and J 4 bases, with 14 bases left between them.

In this sample, this clone turned up once. The chain is built from TRBV30 and TRBJ1-6; D gene unclear. The germline V and J ends were trimmed by 4 bases and 5 bases, with 9 bases remaining between them. Germline values: CDR1 GTSNPN, CDR2 SVGIG (reference sequence). There are 13 residues in the CDR3. CDR3 sequence: CAWTEIHNSPLHF. The CDR3 region has the DNA TGTGCCTGGACGGAAATTCATAATTCACCCCTCCACTTT.

This clone showed up just a few times. This chain connects TRBV15 to TRBJ2-5; D is ambiguous. The CDR3 spans 14 residues. Germline loops: CDR1 LNHNV, CDR2 YYDKDF (reference sequence). Deletions cut 0 bases from V and 1 base from J, with 6 bases between. CDR3 nucleotide sequence: TGTGCCACCAGCAGAGACGCCGGCCAAGAGACCCAGTACTTC. Encoded protein: CATSRDAGQETQYF.

For this clone: One junction end disagrees with the germline gene, perhaps due to a read error. The CDR3 DNA follows: TGTGCTAGCAGCTTAGCAGGGGCAGAGACCCAGTACTTC. This encodes CASSLAGAETQYF. This rearrangement joins TRBV7-7 to TRBJ2-5, with a possible D match to TRBD1 (6 bases). The CDR3 covers 13 residues. Germline V gives CDR1 SSHAT, CDR2 FNYEAQ (reference sequence).

J is TRBJ2-7 and V is TRBV6-5; D call uncertain. The CDR3 sequence is 14 residues long. Germline V gene data show CDR1 as MNHEY and CDR2 as SVGAGI. V lost 0 bases and J 3 bases, leaving 9 bases between the germline ends. CDR3 protein: CASSYSFRSYEQYF. In DNA, the CDR3 is TGTGCCAGCAGTTACTCGTTTCGGAGCTACGAGCAGTACTTC.

The chain links TRBV6-5 to TRBJ1-2, with a tentative D call TRBD1 (5 bases). V lost 7 bases to trimming and J lost 3 bases, with 15 bases between them. Germline V gene sequence: CDR1 MNHEY, CDR2 SVGAGI. The CDR3 runs to 14 residues. The CDR3 DNA follows: TGTGCCAGCACCCGGACGGGGGGTGACTATGGCTACACCTTC. Translating gives CASTRTGGDYGYTF.

V usage is TRBV5-1 and J usage is TRBJ2-7, with a weak D call TRBD1 (5 bases). V was pared by 0 bases and J by 5 bases, with 15 bases between. This CDR3 contains 15 residues. Per the germline V gene, CDR1 is SGHRS and CDR2 is YFSETQ. The CDR3 is CASSLDGAPVDEQYF. The CDR3 DNA sequence: TGCGCCAGCAGCTTGGATGGGGCCCCCGTGGACGAGCAGTACTTC. The variable domain in full, with the rest retrieved from reference TRBV5-1 and TRBJ2-7, is KAGVTQTPRYLIKTRGQQVTLSCSPISGHRSVSWYQQTPGQGLQFLFEYFSETQRNKGNFPGRFSGRQFSNSRSEMNVSTLELGDSALYLCASSLDGAPVDEQYFGPGTRLTVT.

V usage is TRBV6-6 and J usage is TRBJ2-5, with D tentatively TRBD2 (5 bases). The CDR3 length is 11 residues. Germline V gene lookup returns CDR1 MNHNY and CDR2 SVGAGI (reference sequence). Between the trimmed V and J ends, which lost 2 bases and 10 bases, there was a span of 8 bases. This CDR3 reads CASSYERVQYF. The CDR3, as DNA: TGTGCCAGCAGTTACGAGAGGGTCCAGTACTTC.

In its sample, this clone was seen a few times. The rearrangement links TRBV9 to TRBJ1-2; D possibly corresponds to TRBD1 (5 bases). V lost 0 bases, J lost 2 bases, and 11 bases lay in between. The germline CDR1 and CDR2 sequences are SGDLS and YYNGEE. This CDR3 contains 15 residues. The CDR3 DNA follows: TGTGCCAGCAGCGTAGATGGCAGGGTGAACTATGGCTACACCTTC. It yields the protein CASSVDGRVNYGYTF.

The rearrangement uses TRBV6-6 and TRBJ1-2; 7 bases map to TRBD1. V gave up 2 bases and J gave up 3 bases; unmatched junction bases: 9. Germline CDR1 MNHNY, CDR2 SVGAGI (reference sequence). The CDR3 runs 16 residues. CDR3 DNA sequence: TGTGCCAGCAGTTACACTTCCGGGACAGTGGACTATGGCTACACCTTC. Translating gives CASSYTSGTVDYGYTF.